This T cell receptor beta chain was captured in a study of spatial heterogeneity in lung cancer. Study in general: Compared with alpha-chain sequences, beta-chain sequences were consistently detected in greater numbers. An average of more than ten raw reads was observed per unique TCR and UMI combination.

By sample share, this clonotype is large (0.1 to 1%). Time point meaning: sample taken at primary tumor resection. TCRs were sequenced from unsorted whole RNA of tumor, nontumor lung or PBMC. Carried by each TCR cDNA molecule was a unique molecular identifier. TCRdb passed the 5' RACE reads through MiXCR, listing each CDR3 protein once. The top ten clones hold approximately 11% of a sample with 2,000 or so distinct CDR3 sequences, roughly 7.8% of them seen once. The receptor comes from a female donor with early-stage non-small cell lung cancer. The input for sequencing was normal lung tissue next to the tumor, taken at surgery.

This chain's CDR3 is CAIRARDRSNTDTQYF. The CDR3, as DNA: TGTGCCATCAGGGCCCGTGACAGGAGCAACACAGATACGCAGTATTTT. This chain uses TRBV10-3 with TRBJ2-3; D perhaps matches TRBD1 (6 bases). CDR3 length: 16 amino acids. Trimming shortened V by 6 bases and J by 2 bases, and 18 bases separated the two germline ends. Germline loops: CDR1 ENHRY, CDR2 SYGVKD.